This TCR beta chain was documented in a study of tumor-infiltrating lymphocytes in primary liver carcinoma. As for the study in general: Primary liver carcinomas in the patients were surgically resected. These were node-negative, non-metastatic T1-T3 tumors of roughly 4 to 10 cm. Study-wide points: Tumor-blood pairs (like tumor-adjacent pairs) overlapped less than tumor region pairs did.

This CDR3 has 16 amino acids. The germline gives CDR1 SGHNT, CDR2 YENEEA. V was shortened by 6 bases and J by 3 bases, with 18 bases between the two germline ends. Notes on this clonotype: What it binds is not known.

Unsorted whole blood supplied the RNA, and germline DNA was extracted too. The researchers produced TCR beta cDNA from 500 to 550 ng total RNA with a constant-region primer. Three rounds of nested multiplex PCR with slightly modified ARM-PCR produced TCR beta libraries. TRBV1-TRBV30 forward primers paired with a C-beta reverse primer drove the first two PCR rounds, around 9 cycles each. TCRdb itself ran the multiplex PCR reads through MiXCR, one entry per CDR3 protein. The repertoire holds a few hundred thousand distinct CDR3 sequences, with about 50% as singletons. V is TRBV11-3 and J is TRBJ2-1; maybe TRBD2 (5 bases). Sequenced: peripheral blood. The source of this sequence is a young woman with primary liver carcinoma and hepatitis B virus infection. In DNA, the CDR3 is TGTGCCAGCAGAGGAGGCACAGTGGGAGACTACAATGAGCAGTTCTTC. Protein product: CASRGGTVGDYNEQFF. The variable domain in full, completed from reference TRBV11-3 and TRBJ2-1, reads EAGVVQSPRYKIIEKKQPVAFWCNPISGHNTLYWYLQNLGQGPELLIRYENEEAVDDSQLPKDRFSAERLKGVDSTLKIQPAELGDSAVYLCASRGGTVGDYNEQFFGPGTRLTVL.